This T cell receptor (beta chain) derives from a study of T cell responses to AZD1222 COVID-19 vaccine. Clones were sequenced by immunoSEQ multiplex PCR, and TCRdb holds only the in-frame ones, with some missing. Of 80,000 or so clones in the sample, about 85% were seen once. This specimen consisted of peripheral blood, obtained on day 0 of AZD1222 vaccination. This TCR was sampled from an adult in good health.

The CDR3 sequence is CASSLAAGEAEAFF. In DNA, the CDR3 is TGTGCCAGCAGCTTAGCGGCAGGGGAGGCTGAAGCTTTCTTT. The V gene is TRBV11-2, the J gene TRBJ1-1; a possible D gene is TRBD1 (6 bases). Trimming shortened V by 1 base and J by 6 bases, and 12 bases separated the two germline ends. The V gene's germline CDR1 is SGHAT and CDR2 FQNNGV. CDR3 length: 14 amino acids.